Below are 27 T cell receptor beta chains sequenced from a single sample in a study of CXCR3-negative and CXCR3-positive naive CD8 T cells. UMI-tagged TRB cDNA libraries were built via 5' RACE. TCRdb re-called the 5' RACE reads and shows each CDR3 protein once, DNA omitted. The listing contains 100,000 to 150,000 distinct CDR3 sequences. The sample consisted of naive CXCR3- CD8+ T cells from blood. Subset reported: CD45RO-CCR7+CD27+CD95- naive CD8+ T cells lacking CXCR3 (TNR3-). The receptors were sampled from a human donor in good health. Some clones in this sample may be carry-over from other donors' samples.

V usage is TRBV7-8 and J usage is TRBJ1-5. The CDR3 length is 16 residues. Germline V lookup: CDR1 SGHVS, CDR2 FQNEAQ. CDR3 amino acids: CASSLRSFGGNQPQHF.

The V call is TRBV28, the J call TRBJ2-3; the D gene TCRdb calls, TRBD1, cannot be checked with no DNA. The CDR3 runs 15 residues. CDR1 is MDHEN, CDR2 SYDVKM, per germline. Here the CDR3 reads CASSLWQGNTDTQYF. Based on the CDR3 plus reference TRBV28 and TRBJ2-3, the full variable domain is DVKVTQSSRYLVKRTGEKVFLECVQDMDHENMFWYRQDPGLGLRLIYFSYDVKMKEKGDIPEGYSVSREKKERFSLILESASTNQTSMYLCASSLWQGNTDTQYFGPGTRLTVL.

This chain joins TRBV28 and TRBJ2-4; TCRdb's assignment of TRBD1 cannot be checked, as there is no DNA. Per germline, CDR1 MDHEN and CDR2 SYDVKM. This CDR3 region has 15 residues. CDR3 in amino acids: CASSPPRDIENIQYF.

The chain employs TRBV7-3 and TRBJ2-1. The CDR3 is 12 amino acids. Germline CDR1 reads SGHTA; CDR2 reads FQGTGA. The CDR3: CASSLMGTEQFF. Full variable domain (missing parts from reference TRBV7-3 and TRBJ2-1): GAGVSQTPSNKVTEKGKYVELRCDPISGHTALYWYRQSLGQGPEFLIYFQGTGAADDSGLPNDRFFAVRPEGSVSTLKIQRTERGDSAVYLCASSLMGTEQFFGPGTRLTVL.

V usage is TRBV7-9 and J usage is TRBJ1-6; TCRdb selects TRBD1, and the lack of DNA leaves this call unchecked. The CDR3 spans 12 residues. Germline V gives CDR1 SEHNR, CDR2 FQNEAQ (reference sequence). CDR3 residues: CASRTENSPLHF.

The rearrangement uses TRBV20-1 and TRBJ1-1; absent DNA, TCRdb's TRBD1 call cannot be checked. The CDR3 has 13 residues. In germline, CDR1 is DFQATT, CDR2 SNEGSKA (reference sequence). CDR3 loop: CSARRTGDTEAFF.

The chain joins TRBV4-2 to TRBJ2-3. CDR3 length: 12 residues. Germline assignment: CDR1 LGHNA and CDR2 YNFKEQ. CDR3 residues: CASSRDTDTQYF.

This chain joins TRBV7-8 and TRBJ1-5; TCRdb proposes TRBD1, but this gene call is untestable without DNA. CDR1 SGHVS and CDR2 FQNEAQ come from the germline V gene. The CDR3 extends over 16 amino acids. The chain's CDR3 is CASSLEGGQSNQPQRF.

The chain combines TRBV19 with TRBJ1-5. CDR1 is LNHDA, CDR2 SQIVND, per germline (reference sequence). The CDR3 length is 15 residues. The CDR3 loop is CASSISAYSNQPQHF.

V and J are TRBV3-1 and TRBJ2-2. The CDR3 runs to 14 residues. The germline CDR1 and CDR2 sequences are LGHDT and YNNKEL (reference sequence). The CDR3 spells CASSQAANTGELFF.

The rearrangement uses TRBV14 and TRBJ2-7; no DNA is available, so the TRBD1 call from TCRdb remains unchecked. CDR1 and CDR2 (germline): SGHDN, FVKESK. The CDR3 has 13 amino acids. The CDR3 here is CASSSGSTYEQYF.

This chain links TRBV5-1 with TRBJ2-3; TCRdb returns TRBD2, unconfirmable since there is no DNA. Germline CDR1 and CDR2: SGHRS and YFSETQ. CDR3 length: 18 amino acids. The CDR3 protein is CASSPGLAEGRAPDTQYF.

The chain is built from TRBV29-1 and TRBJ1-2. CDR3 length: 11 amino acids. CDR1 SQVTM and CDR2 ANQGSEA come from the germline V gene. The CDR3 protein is CSVVWSYRYTF.

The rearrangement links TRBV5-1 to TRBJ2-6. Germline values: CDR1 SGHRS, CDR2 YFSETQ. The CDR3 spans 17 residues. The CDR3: CASSIDISGSGANVLTF.

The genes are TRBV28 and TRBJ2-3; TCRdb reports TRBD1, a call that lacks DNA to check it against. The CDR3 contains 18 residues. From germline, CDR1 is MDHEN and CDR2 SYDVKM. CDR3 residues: CASSFHPAGTDPTDTQYF.

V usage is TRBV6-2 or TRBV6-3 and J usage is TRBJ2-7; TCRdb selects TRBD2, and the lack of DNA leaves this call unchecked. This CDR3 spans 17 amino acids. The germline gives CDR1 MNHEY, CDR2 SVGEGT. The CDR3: CASSYSGVAGGGYEQYF.

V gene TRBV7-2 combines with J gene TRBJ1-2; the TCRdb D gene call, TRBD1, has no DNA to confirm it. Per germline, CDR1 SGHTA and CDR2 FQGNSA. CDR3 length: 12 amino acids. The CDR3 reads CASSLDTYGYTF.

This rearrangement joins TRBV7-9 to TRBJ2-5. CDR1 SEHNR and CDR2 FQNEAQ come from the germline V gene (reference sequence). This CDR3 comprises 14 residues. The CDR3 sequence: CASSLALRQETQYF.

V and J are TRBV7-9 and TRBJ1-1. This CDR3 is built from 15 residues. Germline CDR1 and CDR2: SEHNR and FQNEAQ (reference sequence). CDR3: CASSLAVWEGTEAFF.

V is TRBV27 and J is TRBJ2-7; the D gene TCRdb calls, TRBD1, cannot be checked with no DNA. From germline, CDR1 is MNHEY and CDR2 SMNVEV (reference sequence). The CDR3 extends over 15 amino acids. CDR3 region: CASSLAGTGYYEQYF.

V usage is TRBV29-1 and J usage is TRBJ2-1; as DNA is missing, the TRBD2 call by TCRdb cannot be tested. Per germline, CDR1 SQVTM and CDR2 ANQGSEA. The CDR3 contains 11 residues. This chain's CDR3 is CSATSANEQFF.

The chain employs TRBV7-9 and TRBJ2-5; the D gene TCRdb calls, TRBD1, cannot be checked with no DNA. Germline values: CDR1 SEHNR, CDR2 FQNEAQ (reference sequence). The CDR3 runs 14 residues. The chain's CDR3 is CASSSTGTQETQYF.

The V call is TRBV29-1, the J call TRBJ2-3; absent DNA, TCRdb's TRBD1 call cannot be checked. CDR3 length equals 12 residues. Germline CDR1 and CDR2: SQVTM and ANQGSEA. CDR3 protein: CSVEGESDTQYF.

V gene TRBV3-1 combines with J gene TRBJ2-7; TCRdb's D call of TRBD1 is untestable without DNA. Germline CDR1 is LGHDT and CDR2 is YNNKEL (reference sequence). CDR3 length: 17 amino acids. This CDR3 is CASSQDRTVGSNYEQYF.

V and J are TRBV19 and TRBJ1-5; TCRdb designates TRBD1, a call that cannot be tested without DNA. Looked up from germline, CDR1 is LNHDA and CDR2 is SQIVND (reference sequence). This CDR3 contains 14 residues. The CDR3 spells CASSWDSGNQPQHF.

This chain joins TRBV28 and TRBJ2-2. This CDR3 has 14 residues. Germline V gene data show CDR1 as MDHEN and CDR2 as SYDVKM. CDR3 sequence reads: CASSKGFQTGELFF.

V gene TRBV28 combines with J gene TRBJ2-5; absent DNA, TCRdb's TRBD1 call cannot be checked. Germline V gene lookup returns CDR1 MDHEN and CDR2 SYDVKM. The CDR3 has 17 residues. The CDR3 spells CASTLQGVGRGSETQYF.